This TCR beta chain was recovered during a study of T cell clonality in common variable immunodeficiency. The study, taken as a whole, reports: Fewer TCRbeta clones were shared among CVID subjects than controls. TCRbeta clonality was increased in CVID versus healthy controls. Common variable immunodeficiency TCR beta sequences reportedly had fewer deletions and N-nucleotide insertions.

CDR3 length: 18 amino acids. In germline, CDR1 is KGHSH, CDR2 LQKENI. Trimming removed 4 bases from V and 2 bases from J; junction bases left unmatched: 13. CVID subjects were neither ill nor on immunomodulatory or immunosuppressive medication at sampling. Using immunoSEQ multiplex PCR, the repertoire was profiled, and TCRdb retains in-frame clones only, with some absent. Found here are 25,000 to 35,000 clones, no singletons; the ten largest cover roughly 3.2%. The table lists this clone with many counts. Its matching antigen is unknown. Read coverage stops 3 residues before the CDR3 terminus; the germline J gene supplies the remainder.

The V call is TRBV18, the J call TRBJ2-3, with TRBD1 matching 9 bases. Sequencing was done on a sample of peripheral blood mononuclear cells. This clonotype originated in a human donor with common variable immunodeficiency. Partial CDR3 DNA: TGTGCCAGCTCACGAAGATCAAGGACAGGGGCACTCACAGATACG. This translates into CASSRRSRTGALTDT. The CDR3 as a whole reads CASSRRSRTGALTDTQYF.